Listed below are T cell receptor beta chains from one sample, sequenced in a study of blood T cells in healthy people across ages. One entry per CDR3 protein, called by TCRdb with MiXCR from the 5' RACE reads. The sample consists of 780,000 or so distinct CDR3 sequences, 20% to 25% of them appearing once. The sample was also linked to a second study, of T cells of mothers and their children.

Sequencing was done on a sample of blood. The receptors shown here come from a boy between 5 and 17 years old in good health. Each CDR3 is given with its conserved first and last residue. The order of the fields is D gene, J gene, clone size, V gene, CDR3 DNA, CDR3 protein. D genes are given only for firm matches. Some rows mark clone size as missing; the rest say once, few, many or name a class of expanded clone.

TRBD1 TRBJ2-1 . TRBV29-1 TGCAGCGCTGGGGGTGGACAGGGGGTGGACAATGAGCAGTTCTTC CSAGGGQGVDNEQFF
TRBD1 TRBJ2-3 . TRBV20-1 TGCAGTAGCTGGACAGGGGCCTTCACAGATACGCAGTATTTT CSSWTGAFTDTQYF
. TRBJ1-4 . TRBV10-2 TGCGCCAGCAGAAGGAGGGGCGCAACTAATGAAAAACTGTTTTTT CASRRRGATNEKLFF
. TRBJ2-7 few TRBV28 TGTGCCAGCAGCCCTAGAGGGGGGCGGCACGAGCAGTACTTC CASSPRGGRHEQYF
. TRBJ2-4 . TRBV6-5 TGTGCCAGCAGTTACTTGACAGATATAGCCAAAAACATTCAGTACTTC CASSYLTDIAKNIQYF
. TRBJ2-2 once TRBV12-3/TRBV12-4 TGTGCCAGCAGTTTAGGGTTGGGCGGGGAGCTGTTTTTT CASSLGLGGELFF
. TRBJ1-1 . TRBV28 TGTGCCAGCAGCTCCTCGGGACCGAACACTGAAGCTTTCTTT CASSSSGPNTEAFF
TRBD2 TRBJ2-2 few TRBV3-1 TGTGCCAGCAGCCACACCGGGACTAGCGGAAGATCGAACACCGGGGAGCTGTTTTTT CASSHTGTSGRSNTGELFF
. TRBJ2-1 . TRBV7-2 TGTGCCAGCAGTCACGGGCCGCTGGGGAATGAGCAGTTCTTC CASSHGPLGNEQFF
TRBD1 TRBJ2-1 . TRBV5-1 TGCGCCAGCAGCTTAGACGCAGGGGGCCTTGACAATGAGCAGTTCTTC CASSLDAGGLDNEQFF
. TRBJ2-7 . TRBV29-1 TGCAGCGTTAGGGGGGCAGGTCAAAGCTACGAGCAGTACTTC CSVRGAGQSYEQYF
. TRBJ2-7 . TRBV5-6 TGTGCCAGCAGCTTTATGGACAGAACCTACGAGCAGTACTTC CASSFMDRTYEQYF
TRBD1 TRBJ1-6 . TRBV6-6 TGTGCCAGCACTCCCGGGACAGGAAATTCACCCCTCCACTTT CASTPGTGNSPLHF
. TRBJ2-1 . TRBV5-1 TGCGCCAGCAGTGAGAATCCCCGGTCCTACAATGAGCAGTTCTTC CASSENPRSYNEQFF
. TRBJ2-7 few TRBV29-1 TGCAGCGTTGAACAGGGGATGAGCTACGAGCAGTACTTC CSVEQGMSYEQYF
TRBD2 TRBJ2-5 . TRBV20-1 TGCAGTGCTGGAGCGGGGGGCCGCCAAGAGACCCAGTACTTC CSAGAGGRQETQYF
TRBD2 TRBJ2-1 few TRBV7-2 TGTGCCAGCAGCTTAGACGGGACTAGCTGGAATGAGCAGTTCTTC CASSLDGTSWNEQFF
TRBD1 TRBJ1-4 . TRBV9 TGTGCCAGCAGCGTAGGCGTGCGTCAGGGGGCCTCTAATGAAAAACTGTTTTTT CASSVGVRQGASNEKLFF
. TRBJ2-1 . TRBV20-1 TGCAGTGCTAGTACGTTAGGGCGGGGTCCCTACAATGAGCAGTTCTTC CSASTLGRGPYNEQFF
TRBD2 TRBJ2-3 . TRBV29-1 TGCAGCTCTCGAGCGGGGGGGAGCACAGATACGCAGTATTTT CSSRAGGSTDTQYF
. TRBJ2-5 . TRBV7-2 TGTGCCAGCAGCTCCCCGGCGATTGAAGGACGCCGCCGCGGAGAGACCCAGTACTTC CASSSPAIEGRRRGETQYF
. TRBJ1-2 . TRBV10-3 TGTGCCATCAGTGAGTCAGCAGGGGTCGGCTACACCTTC CAISESAGVGYTF
. TRBJ1-4 . TRBV28 TGTGCCAGCAGGGCCCCTGGGGGGGCGATATTAGGAACTAATGAAAAACTGTTTTTT CASRAPGGAILGTNEKLFF
. TRBJ2-4 few TRBV5-1 TGCGCCAGCAGCTTACGGCAGTCAGGGAACATTCAGTACTTC CASSLRQSGNIQYF